The text below deals with one T cell receptor beta chain. Its target is not known. V was shortened by 3 bases and J by 8 bases, with 8 bases between the two germline ends. The CDR3 is made up of 12 amino acids. The germline CDR1 and CDR2 sequences are MDHEN and SYDVKM. The sample is drawn from a study of shared clonotypes between healthy human individuals. Study-wide results and limits: Richness estimates generally favored naive over memory subsets. Generation probability values for non-shared clonotypes were lower than those for clonotypes shared by all four donors.

TCRdb's copy holds only in-frame clones and misses some; the assay was immunoSEQ multiplex PCR. The top ten hold 1.8% of the sample, which has hundreds of thousands of clones, around 72% seen once. Sequenced: memory CD4+ T cells sorted from blood. As to subset: CD45RA-negative fraction. This chain links TRBV28 with TRBJ2-1; a possible D gene is TRBD1 (6 bases). The sequence was collected from a woman aged 30 to 39 in good health. CDR3 amino acids: CASSFRGYEQFF. CDR3 bases: TGTGCCAGCAGTTTCAGGGGTTATGAGCAGTTCTTC.